The rows below give T cell receptor beta chains drawn from one sample of a study of cytomegalovirus exposure and HLA in healthy donors. Measured with immunoSEQ multiplex PCR; TCRdb has only the in-frame clones, and not every one. This sample carries about 160,000 clones, approximately 76% of them seen once, and the ten largest clones take roughly 1.4%. The sequenced sample was PBMCs. Receptor source: a man aged 55-75 years in good health and CMV-seronegative. The CDR3 runs from the conserved cysteine through the conserved F or W. Fields, in order: clone size, J gene, V gene, D gene, CDR3 protein, CDR3 DNA. The D gene is left open where the match is weak. Some rows mark clone size as missing; the rest say once, few, many or name a class of expanded clone.

NA TRBJ2-3 TRBV7-2 TRBD2 CASSLVVTSGVTDTQYF TGTGCCAGCAGCTTAGTTGTTACTAGCGGGGTCACAGATACGCAGTATTTT
NA TRBJ2-7 TRBV10-1 TRBD2 CASSESGIAGESEQYF TGCGCCAGCAGTGAGTCTGGTATAGCGGGAGAAAGCGAGCAGTACTTC
NA TRBJ2-5 TRBV13 TRBD1 CASSLGSWTGSRQETQYF TGTGCCAGCAGCTTAGGGTCGTGGACAGGAAGTCGACAAGAGACCCAGTACTTC
NA TRBJ2-2 TRBV5-4 TRBD2 CASSTTSGHGELFF TGTGCCAGCAGCACGACTAGCGGTCACGGGGAGCTGTTTTTT
NA TRBJ1-1 TRBV29-1 NA CSGAQGRHTEAFF TGCAGCGGAGCACAGGGAAGGCACACTGAAGCTTTCTTT
few TRBJ1-2 TRBV19 NA CASSISRQNNYGYTF TGTGCCAGTAGTATATCGCGACAGAATAACTATGGCTACACCTTC
few TRBJ1-3 TRBV15 NA CATSRGGLVSGNTIYF TGTGCCACCAGCAGGGGAGGGTTGGTGTCTGGAAACACCATATATTTT
NA TRBJ1-5 TRBV7-9 NA CASSTQGRQPQHF TGTGCCAGCAGCACACAGGGTCGTCAGCCCCAGCATTTT
NA TRBJ2-2 TRBV19 NA CASSIAQRTGELFF TGTGCCAGTAGTATAGCCCAGCGGACCGGGGAGCTGTTTTTT
NA TRBJ1-5 TRBV6-1 NA CASSEQGFEQPQHF TGTGCCAGCAGTGAACAGGGGTTCGAGCAGCCCCAGCATTTT
NA TRBJ2-3 TRBV10-3 TRBD2 CAIRGLADPTDTQYF TGTGCCATCAGGGGACTAGCCGACCCCACAGATACGCAGTATTTT
NA TRBJ2-1 TRBV9 TRBD2 CASSEWGLADINEQFF TGTGCCAGCAGCGAGTGGGGACTAGCAGATATCAATGAGCAGTTCTTC
NA TRBJ2-7 TRBV7-2 TRBD2 CASRTSGSSYEQYF TGTGCCAGCAGGACTAGCGGGAGTTCCTACGAGCAGTACTTC
NA TRBJ1-5 TRBV28 TRBD1 CASRTPRQGLNNQPQHF TGTGCCAGCAGAACCCCTCGACAGGGATTAAACAATCAGCCCCAGCATTTT
NA TRBJ2-1 TRBV6-1 TRBD1 CASSGRTGGFPGSYNEQFF TGTGCCAGCAGTGGCCGGACAGGGGGCTTCCCGGGCTCCTACAATGAGCAGTTCTTC
NA TRBJ2-7 TRBV19 NA CASSGRGHEQYF TGTGCCAGTAGCGGAAGGGGTCACGAGCAGTACTTC
NA TRBJ2-5 TRBV6-5 NA CASSPQGGDGETQYF TGTGCCAGCAGCCCCCAGGGGGGTGATGGAGAGACCCAGTACTTC
NA TRBJ1-1 TRBV10-3 NA CAISQQGSDTEAFF TGTGCCATCAGTCAACAGGGATCGGACACTGAAGCTTTCTTT
NA TRBJ1-2 TRBV28 NA CASSAAPYYGYTF TGTGCCAGCAGTGCCGCGCCTTACTATGGCTACACCTTC
NA TRBJ1-1 TRBV29-1 TRBD1 CSAGGMNTEAFF TGCAGCGCAGGGGGAATGAACACTGAAGCTTTCTTT
once TRBJ2-7 TRBV6-1 TRBD1 CASSEVGWTGGYEQYF TGTGCCAGCAGTGAAGTGGGGTGGACAGGGGGCTACGAGCAGTACTTC
NA TRBJ1-2 TRBV4-3 NA CASSPDGGNYGYTF TGCGCCAGCAGCCCAGACGGGGGTAACTATGGCTACACCTTC
few TRBJ2-3 TRBV10-2 NA CASSGGMVDTQYF TGCGCCAGCAGTGGCGGAATGGTAGATACGCAGTATTTT
NA TRBJ2-3 TRBV10-1 TRBD2 CASSHTSGSGDTQYF TGCGCCAGCAGCCACACTAGCGGGAGTGGCGATACGCAGTATTTT
NA TRBJ2-7 TRBV28 NA CASSQTNKYEQYF TGTGCCAGCAGTCAAACTAACAAATACGAGCAGTACTTC
NA TRBJ1-2 TRBV5-1 NA CASSEGQFNGNGYTF TGCGCCAGCAGCGAGGGTCAATTCAACGGGAATGGCTACACCTTC
NA TRBJ1-5 TRBV7-2 NA CASSLHLGQPQHF TGTGCCAGCAGCTTACACCTCGGTCAGCCCCAGCATTTT
NA TRBJ2-1 TRBV29-1 NA CSVEFWQVASGEQFF TGCAGCGTTGAATTTTGGCAGGTAGCCTCGGGGGAGCAGTTCTTC
NA TRBJ2-7 TRBV4-3 NA CASSQGPGVYEQYF TGCGCCAGCAGCCAAGGTCCAGGGGTATACGAGCAGTACTTC
NA TRBJ2-7 TRBV9 TRBD2 CASSVDGLAGTRGYEQYF TGTGCCAGCAGCGTAGACGGACTAGCGGGCACAAGGGGGTACGAGCAGTACTTC
once TRBJ2-3 TRBV16 NA CASSQSIRRDGGTDTQYF TGTGCCAGCAGCCAGTCTATCAGGAGGGACGGCGGAACAGATACGCAGTATTTT
NA TRBJ2-1 TRBV4-1 TRBD2 CASSQVLGEGNEQFF TGCGCCAGCAGCCAAGTCTTGGGGGAGGGCAATGAGCAGTTCTTC